Presented here are 11 T cell receptor beta chains from one specimen sequenced in a study of Ad26.COV2.S vaccination and SARS-CoV-2 variants. Repertoires were generated with immunoSEQ multiplex PCR, while TCRdb's copy carries only in-frame clones and drops some. Of around 420,000 clones in the sample, around 89% were seen once. The sample's treatment: roughly 19 received Ad26.COV2.S at low or high dose, single or two shots; about 5 received placebo; per-sample allocation not given. Following the first vaccine or placebo injection, samples were taken on day 63. The sequencing here drew on peripheral blood, taken in a trial of Ad26.COV2.S vaccine versus placebo. These receptors came from a person between 18 and 60 years old who received the Ad26.COV2.S COVID-19 vaccine or a placebo.

This chain uses TRBV4-1 with TRBJ1-6; 10 bases line up with TRBD1. The CDR3 spans 19 residues. CDR1 and CDR2 (germline): MGHRA, YSYEKL. After removal of 0 bases from V and 1 base from J, the junction contained 6 bases not matched to a gene. This chain's CDR3 is CASSQDLRDRGSYNSPLHF. As DNA, the CDR3 is TGCGCCAGCAGCCAAGATCTCCGGGACAGGGGATCCTATAATTCACCCCTCCACTTT.

This clone appeared a few times. The chain carries TRBV15 and TRBJ2-7; unclear D gene. CDR1 is LNHNV and CDR2 is YYDKDF in the germline V gene (reference sequence). V lost 0 bases and J lost 0, with 6 bases in between. This CDR3 has 14 amino acids. CDR3 residues: CATSRDPFSYEQYF. The DNA of the CDR3 is TGTGCCACCAGCAGAGACCCGTTCTCCTACGAGCAGTACTTC. The full variable domain, completed using reference TRBV15 and TRBJ2-7, is DAMVIQNPRYQVTQFGKPVTLSCSQTLNHNVMYWYQQKSSQAPKLLFHYYDKDFNNEADTPDNFQSRRPNTSFCFLDIRSPGLGDTAMYLCATSRDPFSYEQYFGPGTRLTVT.

Note on this clone: No DNA is shown, since the ends of the CDR3 on it are uncertain; the CDR3 is the one TCRdb lists. The chain links TRBV28 to TRBJ2-7; the D call in the table, TRBD1, was not verified against the DNA. Germline V gene sequence: CDR1 MDHEN, CDR2 SYDVKM. The CDR3 region is 14 residues in length, termini included. This chain's CDR3 is CASSSSSTVSEQYF.

The rearrangement uses TRBV6-2 or TRBV6-3 and TRBJ1-5; possibly TRBD1 for D (5 bases). There are 16 residues in the CDR3. CDR1 MNHEY and CDR2 SVGEGT come from the germline V gene. V was pared by 4 bases and J by 0 bases, with 13 bases between. The CDR3 DNA follows: TGTGCCAGCAGTTCCCTGGGACCAAGTAGCAATCAGCCCCAGCATTTT. Translation: CASSSLGPSSNQPQHF.

The chain uses TRBV6-5 and TRBJ2-2; 9 positions match TRBD1. After removal of 5 bases from V and 7 bases from J, the junction contained 8 bases not matched to a gene. CDR3 length: 15 amino acids. The V gene's germline CDR1 is MNHEY and CDR2 SVGAGI. CDR3 nucleotide sequence: TGTGCCAGCAGTACTGGGGGACAGGGAGTCGGGGAGCTGTTTTTT. It codes for CASSTGGQGVGELFF.

This chain joins TRBV12-3 or TRBV12-4 and TRBJ1-2; TRBD1 is a possible D gene (5 bases). CDR3 length: 13 amino acids. V lost 5 bases, J lost 4 bases, and 11 bases lay in between. CDR3 sequence: CASSRRAGYGYTF. CDR3 coding DNA: TGTGCCAGCAGTCGCAGGGCGGGCTATGGCTACACCTTC.

V usage is TRBV7-9 and J usage is TRBJ1-4, with 7 positions matching TRBD1. The CDR3 is 18 residues long. Germline V lookup: CDR1 SEHNR, CDR2 FQNEAQ (reference sequence). Losses at the gene ends were 4 bases for V and 5 bases for J; bases not matched to a gene: 16. CDR3 in amino acids: CASSSRRGFQGENEKLFF. The CDR3 DNA sequence: TGTGCCAGCAGCTCCCGAAGGGGGTTTCAGGGGGAGAATGAAAAACTGTTTTTT.

V and J are TRBV12-3 or TRBV12-4 and TRBJ1-2, with D maybe TRBD1 (5 bases). With 6 bases removed from V and 4 bases from J, the gap between germline ends came to 9 bases. This CDR3 is built from 12 residues. This chain's CDR3 is CASSEGSYGYTF. DNA for the CDR3: TGTGCCAGCAGCGAGGGGAGCTATGGCTACACCTTC.

J is TRBJ1-2 and V is TRBV6-2 or TRBV6-3; D gene ambiguous. Trimming took off 0 bases at V and 4 bases at J, with 15 bases between the two ends. The CDR3 extends over 16 amino acids. Per germline, CDR1 MNHEY and CDR2 SVGEGT. In DNA form, the CDR3 reads TGTGCCAGCAGTTACTCGAGTATAGGATCGGGCTATGGCTACACCTTC. Translated: CASSYSSIGSGYGYTF.

The chain couples TRBV7-2 to TRBJ2-1; D possibly corresponds to TRBD2 (7 bases). The CDR3 has 16 amino acids. Germline CDR1 reads SGHTA; CDR2 reads FQGNSA. V lost 2 bases and J 10 bases, leaving 21 bases between the germline ends. The CDR3 sequence is CASSLRGTTIDGEQFF. CDR3 nucleotide sequence: TGTGCCAGCAGCTTAAGGGGGACTACGATTGATGGCGAGCAGTTCTTC.

This chain links TRBV4-2 with TRBJ2-7; TRBD1 might be the D (6 bases). The germline CDR1 and CDR2 sequences are LGHNA and YNFKEQ. The CDR3 is 16 amino acids. Trimming removed 0 bases from V and 2 bases from J, with 14 bases in between. This CDR3 reads CASSQDAYAGAYEQYF. As DNA, the CDR3 is TGTGCCAGCAGCCAAGATGCCTATGCAGGGGCCTACGAGCAGTACTTC.